This paragraph reports one T cell receptor (beta chain). Libraries were prepared by immunoSEQ multiplex PCR; TCRdb keeps only in-frame clonotypes and omits some of them. The profile covers more than 250,000 clones, with around 89% appearing a single time and under 6.5% taken by the ten largest. The record originates from a study of blood T cell repertoires in COVID-19. V dropped 1 base and J dropped 2; count of bases not matched to a gene: 6. CDR1 is MGHRA and CDR2 is YSYEKL in the germline V gene. The CDR3 spans 16 residues. The sample consisted of peripheral blood. The sequence was collected from a man between 18 and 35 years old who had recovered from COVID-19. V is TRBV4-1 and J is TRBJ2-3, with 7 bases matching TRBD2. CDR3 DNA sequence: TGCGCCAGCAGCCAAGCCGCCGGGGGGTTCACAGATACGCAGTATTTT. This translates into CASSQAAGGFTDTQYF.